The source of this T cell receptor beta chain is a study of shared clonotypes between healthy human individuals. The germline CDR1 and CDR2 sequences are SGHTS and YDEGEE. The V and J ends lost 0 bases and 2 bases respectively, with 10 bases between them. The CDR3 contains 15 residues. The repertoire was sequenced with immunoSEQ multiplex PCR; TCRdb's copy has only in-frame clones and lacks some. Seen here are about 980,000 clones, approximately 80% observed once, and the top ten hold about 1.5%. Study results and limitations: Generation of non-shared clonotypes was less probable than generation of clonotypes shared by all four donors. About 4.5% of naive CD4 clonotypes were common to several donors.

Comments on this clone: Its antigen is as yet unknown.

The rearrangement uses TRBV5-8 and TRBJ2-3; D gene ambiguous. The sequenced sample was memory CD4+ T cells sorted from blood. Subset reported: CD45RA-negative fraction. This clonotype originated in a man aged 18 to 29 in good health. The CDR3 reads CASSLAGRVTDTQYF. The CDR3 coding sequence is TGTGCCAGCAGCTTGGCTGGACGGGTCACAGATACGCAGTATTTT.